These 30 T cell receptor beta chains originate from one sample sequenced in a study of radiotherapy plus CTLA-4 blockade in lung cancer. Measured with immunoSEQ multiplex PCR; TCRdb has only the in-frame clones, and not every one. The table has about 28,000 clones, more than 60% seen once; the top ten hold 7% to 8%. Sequencing was performed on peripheral blood, taken from a patient treated with radiotherapy plus ipilimumab. The source is a human donor with non-small cell lung cancer who had stable disease on radiotherapy plus ipilimumab.

The chain has TRBV9 and TRBJ1-4; 7 bases align to TRBD1. Germline trimming cut 2 bases from V and 7 bases from J; bases unmatched to any gene: 5. CDR1 and CDR2 (germline): SGDLS, YYNGEE. This CDR3 is built from 14 residues. CDR3 sequence (DNA): TGTGCCAGCAGCGTTACAGGGGAGGCTGAAAAACTGTTTTTT. As protein: CASSVTGEAEKLFF. The full variable domain, its missing parts supplied by reference TRBV9 and TRBJ1-4, is DSGVTQTPKHLITATGQRVTLRCSPRSGDLSVYWYQQSLDQGLQFLIQYYNGEERAKGNILERFSAQQFPDLHSELNLSSLELGDSALYFCASSVTGEAEKLFFGSGTQLSVL.

J is TRBJ2-7 and V is TRBV5-4, with 9 bases matching TRBD1. The CDR3 totals 14 residues. V lost 6 bases, J lost 2 bases, and 6 bases stayed unmatched. In germline, CDR1 is SGHNT, CDR2 YYREEE (reference sequence). CDR3 in DNA: TGTGCCAGCACCCGGGACAGGGAAGCCTACGAGCAGTACGTC. Amino acids: CASTRDREAYEQYV.

This clone is a singleton in its sample. CDR3 nucleotides: TGTGCCAGCAGTTACTCGGGGACCCTCCAAGAGACCCAGTACTTC. The encoded protein is CASSYSGTLQETQYF. This chain links TRBV6-6 with TRBJ2-5; D may match TRBD1 or TRBD2 (5 bases each). The CDR3 has 15 residues. V dropped 0 bases and J dropped 1 base, with 9 bases sitting between them. Germline CDR1 reads MNHNY; CDR2 reads SVGAGI (reference sequence).

The chain links TRBV29-1 to TRBJ1-1; maybe TRBD1 (6 bases). Trimming removed 5 bases from V and 4 bases from J, with 11 bases in between. The germline V gene has CDR1 SQVTM and CDR2 ANQGSEA. The CDR3 loop spans 12 amino acids. CDR3 sequence reads: CSVRQGSTEAFF. CDR3 sequence (DNA): TGCAGCGTTCGCCAGGGGAGCACTGAAGCTTTCTTT.

The chain has TRBV9 and TRBJ1-1; D might be TRBD1 (6 bases). Trimming pared 1 base from V and 0 bases from J, leaving 10 bases between. This CDR3 comprises 15 residues. Germline lookup yields CDR1 SGDLS and CDR2 YYNGEE. The CDR3 protein is CASSVTGQMNTEAFF. For the CDR3, the DNA is TGTGCCAGCAGCGTAACAGGACAGATGAACACTGAAGCTTTCTTT.

The rearrangement joins TRBV29-1 to TRBJ2-2, with a possible D match to TRBD2 (6 bases). Between the trimmed V and J ends, which lost 1 base and 4 bases, there was a span of 7 bases. The CDR3 length is 13 residues. Germline V lookup: CDR1 SQVTM, CDR2 ANQGSEA. The CDR3 here is CSVEVGGTGELFF. The DNA for the CDR3 is TGCAGCGTTGAAGTGGGAGGCACCGGGGAGCTGTTTTTT.

This clone is medium-sized within its sample. This chain joins TRBV10-1 and TRBJ2-3; no reliable D call. Between the trimmed V and J ends, which lost 5 bases and 7 bases, there was a span of 10 bases. CDR3 size: 12 residues. Germline CDR1 is WNHNN and CDR2 is SYGVQD (reference sequence). CDR3 residues: CASSTLGNTQYF. The DNA for the CDR3 is TGCGCCAGCAGTACCCTAGGGAATACGCAGTATTTT.

The gene calls are TRBV6-5 and TRBJ1-6; D is unclear. Trimming pared 0 bases from V and 6 bases from J, leaving 6 bases between. The length of the CDR3 is 14 residues. The germline gives CDR1 MNHEY, CDR2 SVGAGI. CDR3 residues: CASSYSLTNSPLHF. In DNA form, the CDR3 reads TGTGCCAGCAGTTACTCCCTGACTAATTCACCCCTCCACTTT.

The V call is TRBV19, the J call TRBJ1-1; no clear D gene. Per germline, CDR1 LNHDA and CDR2 SQIVND (reference sequence). The CDR3 sequence is 14 residues long. With 5 bases removed from V and 2 bases from J, the gap between germline ends came to 12 bases. This CDR3 is CASSLRNLNTEAFF. CDR3 DNA sequence: TGTGCCAGTAGTCTACGAAATCTCAACACTGAAGCTTTCTTT.

J is TRBJ2-5 and V is TRBV5-1; TRBD2 matches at 10 bases. The germline V gene encodes CDR1 SGHRS and CDR2 YFSETQ. This CDR3 is 17 amino acids long. V lost 0 bases and J lost 0; bases outside the gene matches: 5. The CDR3 DNA is TGCGCCAGCAGCTTGGGACTAGCGGGCTACAACCAAGAGACCCAGTACTTC. Protein: CASSLGLAGYNQETQYF.

This clone was counted once. The chain employs TRBV10-3 and TRBJ1-5, with D tentatively TRBD1 (5 bases). The CDR3 sequence is 15 residues long. Germline-derived CDR1 and CDR2 are ENHRY and SYGVKD. Trimming took 3 bases from V and 2 from J, leaving 11 bases between them. CDR3 region: CAISEQDGGNQPQHF. The CDR3 DNA reads as TGTGCCATCAGTGAACAGGACGGGGGCAATCAGCCCCAGCATTTT.

V usage is TRBV2 and J usage is TRBJ1-5; TRBD1 matches at 7 bases. V shed 6 bases and J 4 bases; nucleotides not matched to a gene: 6. Germline-derived CDR1 and CDR2 are SNHLY and FYNNEI. The CDR3 has 14 residues. CDR3 sequence reads: CASRSTGRNQPQHF. In DNA form, the CDR3 reads TGTGCCAGCAGATCGACAGGGAGGAATCAGCCCCAGCATTTT. The whole variable domain, remainder taken from reference TRBV2 and TRBJ1-5, is EPEVTQTPSHQVTQMGQEVILRCVPISNHLYFYWYRQILGQKVEFLVSFYNNEISEKSEIFDDQFSVERPDGSNFTLKIRSTKLEDSAMYFCASRSTGRNQPQHFGDGTRLSIL.

The CDR3 sequence is CASTEAAEAFF. The CDR3 DNA reads TGTGCCAGTACGGAGGCCGCTGAAGCTTTCTTT. The chain is built from TRBV19 and TRBJ1-1; D not resolved. This CDR3 has 11 residues. The germline CDR1 and CDR2 sequences are LNHDA and SQIVND (reference sequence). Trimming took 7 bases from V and 6 from J, leaving 9 bases between them.

The chain recombines TRBV28 with TRBJ1-1; D uncertain. Germline V lookup: CDR1 MDHEN, CDR2 SYDVKM. This CDR3 region has 11 residues. V lost 8 bases and J lost 11, with 15 bases in between. The CDR3 sequence is CASEMGYRAFF. CDR3 coding DNA: TGTGCCAGCGAGATGGGGTATAGGGCTTTCTTT.

The chain carries TRBV27 and TRBJ2-4; weak D call: TRBD1 (5 bases). Between the trimmed V and J ends, which lost 6 bases and 0 bases, there was a span of 12 bases. Germline lookup yields CDR1 MNHEY and CDR2 SMNVEV (reference sequence). The length of the CDR3 is 15 residues. CDR3 bases: TGTGCCAGCAGCTCCACAGGTCTAGCCAAAAACATTCAGTACTTC. Encoded protein: CASSSTGLAKNIQYF.

The chain recombines TRBV7-8 with TRBJ2-2, with 7 bases lining up with TRBD1. The CDR3 extends over 15 amino acids. In germline, CDR1 is SGHVS, CDR2 FQNEAQ. The trim removed 3 bases at V and 1 base at J, leaving 2 bases unmatched. The CDR3 sequence is CASSLDRRNTGELFF. For the CDR3, the DNA is TGTGCCAGCAGCTTGGACAGGAGGAACACCGGGGAGCTGTTTTTT.

The chain links TRBV10-2 to TRBJ1-3; maybe TRBD1 (5 bases). The CDR3 is 15 residues long. V lost 7 bases, J lost 1 base, and 14 bases lay in between. In germline, CDR1 is WSHSY, CDR2 SAAADI. The DNA of the CDR3 is TGCGCCAGCATGTCGGGGGGTGCATCTGGAAACACCATATATTTT. Protein sequence: CASMSGGASGNTIYF.

The chain has TRBV7-2 and TRBJ2-1, with TRBD2 matching over 13 bases. With V trimmed by 4 bases and J by 0 bases, 9 bases remained unmatched. The CDR3 consists of 19 residues. Germline V gives CDR1 SGHTA, CDR2 FQGNSA. The CDR3 spells CASSSMTSGGSPSYNEQFF. In DNA form, the CDR3 reads TGTGCCAGCAGCTCCATGACTAGCGGGGGGTCTCCCTCCTACAATGAGCAGTTCTTC.

Concerning this clone: Compared with germline, one end of the junction differs, possibly owing to a read error. The chain uses TRBV5-4 and TRBJ1-5; no reliable D call. From germline, CDR1 is SGHNT and CDR2 YYREEE (reference sequence). CDR3 length equals 12 residues. The CDR3 region has the DNA TGCTCTATGGGGAACCGCAATCAGCCCCAGCATTTT. This codes for CSMGNRNQPQHF.

The rearrangement joins TRBV5-1 to TRBJ2-2; TRBD1 matches 8 bases. After removal of 4 bases from V and 2 bases from J, the junction contained 7 bases not matched to a gene. CDR1 is SGHRS and CDR2 is YFSETQ in the germline V gene. This CDR3 has 16 residues. For the CDR3, the DNA is TGCGCCAGCAGCGACCTTGACAGGGGCAACACCGGGGAGCTGTTTTTT. It yields the protein CASSDLDRGNTGELFF. Full variable domain (outside the CDR3, taken from reference TRBV5-1 and TRBJ2-2): KAGVTQTPRYLIKTRGQQVTLSCSPISGHRSVSWYQQTPGQGLQFLFEYFSETQRNKGNFPGRFSGRQFSNSRSEMNVSTLELGDSALYLCASSDLDRGNTGELFFGEGSRLTVL.

The chain recombines TRBV15 with TRBJ1-5; possibly TRBD1 for D (6 bases). The V gene lost 5 bases and the J gene lost 4 bases, with 15 bases spanning the gap. The germline gives CDR1 LNHNV, CDR2 YYDKDF (reference sequence). The CDR3 extends over 15 amino acids. CDR3 in amino acids: CATSWGHGDNQPQHF. Here the CDR3 DNA reads TGTGCCACCAGCTGGGGACACGGGGATAATCAGCCCCAGCATTTT.

Here the CDR3 DNA reads TGCGCCAGCAGCCAAGATTGGGACAGTGGCCCCTACACCGGGGAGCTGTTTTTT. Translation: CASSQDWDSGPYTGELFF. The chain links TRBV4-3 to TRBJ2-2, with 7 bases that match TRBD1. Looked up from germline, CDR1 is LGHNA and CDR2 is YSLEER. The ends lost 0 bases at V and 3 bases at J; junction bases unmatched: 10. The CDR3 has 18 residues.

In regard to this clone: This sample includes further DNA sequences coding for the same CDR3. This chain links TRBV4-1 with TRBJ1-4, with TRBD1 matching 8 bases. Germline V gives CDR1 MGHRA, CDR2 YSYEKL. The CDR3 has 17 amino acids. J gave up 0 bases and V 3 bases, and 6 bases lay outside the gene matches. CDR3 coding DNA: TGCGCCAGCAGCCAGGATGCACAGGGGGCAACTAATGAAAAACTGTTTTTT. Protein sequence: CASSQDAQGATNEKLFF.

With regard to this clone: The same CDR3 arises from other DNA sequences in this sample as well. The V and J genes are TRBV13 and TRBJ1-5; unclear D gene. Germline V lookup: CDR1 PRHDT, CDR2 FYEKMQ (reference sequence). The CDR3 has 14 amino acids. The V and J ends lost 5 bases and 2 bases respectively, with 10 bases between them. The DNA for the CDR3 is TGTGCCAGCAGCCTCGGACGGGGCAATCAGCCCCAGCATTTT. Its protein product is CASSLGRGNQPQHF. Full variable domain (outside the CDR3, taken from reference TRBV13 and TRBJ1-5): AAGVIQSPRHLIKEKRETATLKCYPIPRHDTVYWYQQGPGQDPQFLISFYEKMQSDKGSIPDRFSAQQFSDYHSELNMSSLELGDSALYFCASSLGRGNQPQHFGDGTRLSIL.

The chain links TRBV6-6 to TRBJ1-3, with D unclear. The CDR3 has 13 residues. Per the germline V gene, CDR1 is MNHNY and CDR2 is SVGAGI (reference sequence). V was pared by 3 bases and J by 4 bases, with 7 bases between. CDR3 in DNA: TGTGCCAGCAGTTATTCCCCCGGAAACACCATATATTTT. Protein product: CASSYSPGNTIYF.

CDR3 nucleotides: TGTGCCAGTGGCGGACAGCTCGGTCAGCCCCAGCATTTT. It codes for CASGGQLGQPQHF. This rearrangement joins TRBV7-2 to TRBJ1-5, with TRBD1 as a possible D gene (6 bases). The CDR3 consists of 13 residues. Germline-derived CDR1 and CDR2 are SGHTA and FQGNSA. V was shortened by 9 bases and J by 6 bases, with 15 bases between the two germline ends.

V is TRBV6-1 and J is TRBJ1-1, with D possibly being TRBD1 (5 bases). The V gene's germline CDR1 is MNHNS and CDR2 SASEGT. The CDR3 runs 16 residues. Trimming removed 0 bases from V and 5 bases from J, with 16 bases in between. The CDR3 coding sequence is TGTGCCAGCAGTGAAGCTGCGTGGGGGACTGGGACTGAAGCTTTCTTT. Amino acid sequence: CASSEAAWGTGTEAFF.

The rearrangement links TRBV10-3 to TRBJ2-1; 7 positions match TRBD2. Per the germline V gene, CDR1 is ENHRY and CDR2 is SYGVKD. After removal of 3 bases from V and 0 bases from J, the junction contained 8 bases not matched to a gene. This CDR3 has 17 amino acids. CDR3 region: CAISEDGGVSSYNEQFF. CDR3 DNA: TGTGCCATCAGTGAAGATGGGGGGGTTAGCTCCTACAATGAGCAGTTCTTC.

J is TRBJ2-5 and V is TRBV18, with D possibly matching TRBD2 (6 bases). CDR3 size: 13 residues. The germline gives CDR1 KGHSH, CDR2 LQKENI. Trimming shortened V by 4 bases and J by 5 bases, and 11 bases separated the two germline ends. The DNA of the CDR3 is TGTGCCAGCTCACGGGACTTGGGGGAGACCCAGTACTTC. Translated, it gives CASSRDLGETQYF.

Only a few counts were recorded for this clone. The J gene is TRBJ1-5, the V gene TRBV2; D gene ambiguous. The CDR3 runs 11 residues. Germline-derived CDR1 and CDR2 are SNHLY and FYNNEI. The V gene lost 5 bases and the J gene lost 4 bases, with 3 bases spanning the gap. The CDR3 loop is CASSLNQPQHF. In nucleotides, the CDR3 is TGTGCCAGCAGTCTTAATCAGCCCCAGCATTTT.